What follows is one TCR beta chain and its context. This clonotype was observed a few times. Its antigen is not yet known. No much larger clonotype is one base removed from it; base qualities were not supplied. The junction carries 3 bases between V and J, which are trimmed by 0 bases and 4 bases respectively. The CDR3 covers 11 residues, taking in both the cysteine and the phenylalanine. Only the CDR3 DNA stays, 33 bases, in frame from base 1. As encoded in the germline V gene (reference sequence), CDR1 is GTSNPN while CDR2 is SVGIG. This sample was included in a study of T-cell reconstitution after alpha-beta-depleted transplantation in children (dated by TCRdb to 2016 to 2017). Study-level background: T-cell immune reconstitution after TCRalphabeta/CD19-depleted allogeneic hematopoietic cell transplantation in children was quantitatively tracked in the study by means of TCR repertoire profiling.

The library was obtained by PCR. Instrument used: Illumina HiSeq 2500. TCR libraries were prepared with molecular barcoding, using unique molecular identifiers to normalize TCRbeta repertoire quantification. Starting from the raw public reads, TCRdb applied fastp trimming at Q25, assembled clones with MiXCR and retained in-frame beta chains. Under each unique CDR3 protein, matching rows form one entry showing the most common genes and DNA. This sample comprises about 610,000 distinct CDR3 sequences, more than 9% of them detected only once. The biggest ten clones account for 4% to 5% of the sample. This specimen consisted of PBMCs from the stem cell graft donor, obtained from the stem cell graft. The chain is encoded by TRBV30 joined to TRBJ2-5, with the D gene not confidently named. This receptor was identified in a human donor who donated a stem cell graft to a child with acute myeloid leukemia. The CDR3 protein is CAWSVTETQYF. DNA sequence: TGTGCCTGGAGTGTAACAGAGACCCAGTACTTC.